Listed here is a single TCR beta chain. These data are taken from a study of blood T cell repertoires in COVID-19. Turning to the study itself: Italy, Spain and the United States were the sources of the convalescent and acute COVID-19 samples. Sources were T cells, B-cell-depleted T cells, or PBMCs; the material itself was cDNA or gDNA.

The CDR3 is made up of 14 amino acids. From germline, CDR1 is MNHNY and CDR2 SVGAGI (reference sequence). Trimming removed 2 bases from V and 4 bases from J, with 11 bases in between. Study processing details: From reference gene primer amplification, estimates of nucleated cell counts were derived. The method was immunoSEQ multiplex PCR; TCRdb's version includes in-frame clones alone and lacks a portion of them. V and J calls and clone size are given by that table; D and trimming were obtained from the DNA. The table lists 65,000 or so clones, approximately 82% of them singletons, with roughly 3.2% in the top ten.

V gene TRBV6-6 combines with J gene TRBJ1-2; D might be TRBD1 (6 bases). This TCR came from a man aged 60-69 years with acute or convalescent COVID-19. The sample comprised peripheral blood. This CDR3 is CASSYEGGAYGYTF. The DNA of the CDR3 is TGTGCCAGCAGTTACGAAGGGGGTGCCTATGGCTACACCTTC.